Reported below is one TCR beta chain. The antigen is undetermined. In the PCR, 60 Vbeta and 13 Jbeta primers were used. Only in-frame clones appear in the TCRdb table, and some are missing; sequencing was by immunoSEQ multiplex PCR. In the table there are some 88,000 clones, 63% of which are singletons. CDR1 and CDR2 (germline): SGDLS, YYNGEE. The CDR3 runs 12 residues. Trimming shortened V by 4 bases and J by 4 bases, and 8 bases separated the two germline ends. The source of the sample is a study of cytomegalovirus exposure and HLA in healthy donors. Healthy donors of bone marrow made up the group. General study findings and limits: An analysis done earlier found most TCR beta V segments productive about 90% or about 30% of the time. TCR beta chains numbering under 200 were designated cytomegalovirus-associated. Rare sequences made up most TCRs, while some public TCRs were found in many donors.

This rearrangement joins TRBV9 to TRBJ1-2; D possibly corresponds to TRBD1 (6 bases). The sequence was obtained from a woman aged 30 to 39 in good health and CMV-seronegative. Input material: PBMCs. CDR3 protein: CASSRDIYGYTF. The CDR3 region has the DNA TGTGCCAGCAGCAGGGACATCTATGGCTACACCTTC.